This T cell receptor beta chain came from a study of long-term antiretroviral therapy in people with HIV. Study details: The 2015 immediate-ART recommendation was preceded by the earliest samples by about a decade.

Germline CDR1 is KGHSH and CDR2 is LQKENI. CDR3 length: 15 residues. The germline V and J ends were trimmed by 3 bases and 0 bases, with 9 bases remaining between them. This was the immunoSEQ v3.0 assay at survey level. TCRdb keeps only in-frame clones here, not all; method: immunoSEQ multiplex PCR. Found here are about 16,000 clones, around 88% of them singletons; the top ten hold roughly 14%. This TCR derives from a woman aged 25 to 45 with HIV. The specimen comprised unsorted PBMCs, sampled 2.2 to 2.3 years before starting antiretroviral therapy. The chain is built from TRBV18 and TRBJ1-5, with a weak D call TRBD1 (5 bases). The CDR3 spells CASSPGTDSNQPQHF. The DNA of the CDR3 is TGTGCCAGCTCACCTGGGACCGATAGCAATCAGCCCCAGCATTTT.